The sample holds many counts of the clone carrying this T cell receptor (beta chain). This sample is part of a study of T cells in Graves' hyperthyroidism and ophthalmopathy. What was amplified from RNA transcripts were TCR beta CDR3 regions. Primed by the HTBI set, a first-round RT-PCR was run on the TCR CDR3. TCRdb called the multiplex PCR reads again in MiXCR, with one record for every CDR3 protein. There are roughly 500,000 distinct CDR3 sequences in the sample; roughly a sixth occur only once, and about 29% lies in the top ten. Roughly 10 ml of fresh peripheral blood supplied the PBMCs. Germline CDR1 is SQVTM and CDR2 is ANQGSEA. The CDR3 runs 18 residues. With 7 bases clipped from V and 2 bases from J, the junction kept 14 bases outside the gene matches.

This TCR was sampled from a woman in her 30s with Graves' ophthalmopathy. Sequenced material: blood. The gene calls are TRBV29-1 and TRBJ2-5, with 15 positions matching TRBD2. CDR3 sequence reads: CSAGLAGGPLLWQETQYF. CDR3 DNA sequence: TGCAGCGCCGGACTAGCGGGAGGGCCCCTCCTGTGGCAAGAGACCCAGTACTTC. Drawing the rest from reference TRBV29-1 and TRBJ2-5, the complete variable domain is SAVISQKPSRDICQRGTSLTIQCQVDSQVTMMFWYRQQPGQSLTLIATANQGSEATYESGFVIDKFPISRPNLTFSTLTVSNMSPEDSSIYLCSAGLAGGPLLWQETQYFGPGTRLLVL.